This TCR beta chain was sequenced for a study of TIL therapy for anti-PD-1-resistant metastatic lung cancer. About the study: Median tumor mutation burden was under 1.6 mutations per megabase.

The immunoSEQ assay was v3. The repertoire was sequenced with immunoSEQ multiplex PCR; TCRdb's copy has only in-frame clones and lacks some. The data contain tens of thousands of clones, more than 75% of them seen just once; the ten biggest clones take up about 2.5%. The CDR3 covers 13 residues. J lost 3 bases, V lost 3 bases, and 1 base had no gene match. Germline V gene sequence: CDR1 MNHNS, CDR2 SASEGT. With regard to this clone: Its target is unknown.

Time point: pre-treatment sample, taken before nivolumab and TIL therapy. The study's findings and limits: The cohort had more treatment-naive, never-smoker and oncogene-addicted patients than typical.

The sample here was blood, taken at baseline. The chain carries TRBV6-1 and TRBJ1-1; TRBD1 matches at 7 bases. The clonotype originates from a person aged 25 to 85 with non-small cell lung cancer. CDR3 amino acids: CASSDDRDTEAFF. The CDR3, as DNA: TGTGCCAGCAGTGACGACAGGGACACTGAAGCTTTCTTT.